This TCR beta chain stems from a study of blood T cell repertoires in COVID-19. Overall study: Spain, Italy and the United States supplied samples that represented acute and convalescent COVID-19. Sources were T cells, B-cell-depleted T cells, or PBMCs; the material itself was cDNA or gDNA.

In the authors' workflow: Amplification of reference gene primers provided the estimated nucleated cell counts. Measured with immunoSEQ multiplex PCR; TCRdb has only the in-frame clones, and not every one. D and trimming come from the DNA, and the V and J calls and clone size come from that table. This repertoire shows 350,000 or so clones, about 88% found once; its top ten account for just over 1%. In its sample, this clone was seen a few times. Grouping used clinical history reported by participants in a survey and questionnaire. This CDR3 is built from 15 residues. Trimming at V came to 1 base and at J to 9 bases, leaving 8 bases not matched to a gene. Per germline, CDR1 SEHNR and CDR2 FQNEAQ (reference sequence).

Sequencing was performed on PBMCs or T cells enriched from blood (not recorded which). The chain has TRBV7-9 and TRBJ2-1, with TRBD2 identical over 8 bases. The sequence was obtained from a woman aged 25-40 years who had been exposed to COVID-19. The CDR3 DNA sequence: TGTGCCAGCAGCTTAGGGGGACTAGGAGCGGGTGAGCAGTTCTTC. Protein product: CASSLGGLGAGEQFF.